The rows below give T cell receptor beta chains drawn from one sample of a study of blood T cells in healthy people across ages. One entry per CDR3 protein, called by TCRdb with MiXCR from the 5' RACE reads. The sample lists about 1.8 million distinct CDR3 sequences; around 48% were seen once. The sequencing sample was made of blood. The receptors come from a woman in her 40s in good health. Both conserved end residues are part of each CDR3. The order of the fields is CDR3 protein, CDR3 DNA, CDR3 length, D gene, V gene, clone size, J gene. A D gene is named only where the DNA matches it firmly. Not every row has a clone size; where given, it reads once, few, many or a size class.

CASSPVSDTQYF	TGTGCCAGCTCACCAGTTTCGGATACGCAGTATTTT	12	-	TRBV18	-	TRBJ2-3
CATSRGRTDQETQYF	TGTGCCACCAGCAGAGGCCGGACAGACCAAGAGACCCAGTACTTC	15	-	TRBV15	-	TRBJ2-5
CASRQGGAREQYF	TGTGCCAGCAGACAAGGGGGGGCTAGGGAGCAGTACTTC	13	-	TRBV2	few	TRBJ2-7
CASSGQVSSYEQYF	TGTGCCAGCAGCGGACAGGTCAGCTCCTACGAGCAGTACTTC	14	TRBD1	TRBV7-9	-	TRBJ2-7
CASSQSGLAGDTGELFF	TGTGCCAGCAGCCAATCAGGACTAGCGGGAGACACCGGGGAGCTGTTTTTT	17	TRBD2	TRBV4-2	-	TRBJ2-2
CASSRQTGTGLTETQYF	TGTGCCAGCAGCCGGCAAACCGGGACAGGGTTGACAGAGACCCAGTACTTC	17	TRBD1	TRBV12-3/TRBV12-4	few	TRBJ2-5
CATASGQITDTQYF	TGTGCCACCGCGAGCGGGCAAATCACAGATACGCAGTATTTT	14	-	TRBV27	few	TRBJ2-3
CASSSRDGGSYEQFF	TGTGCCAGCAGCTCCCGGGACGGAGGCTCCTACGAGCAGTTCTTC	15	-	TRBV7-2	-	TRBJ2-1
CASSANLQETQYF	TGTGCCAGCAGCGCCAACCTGCAAGAGACCCAGTACTTC	13	-	TRBV11-2	few	TRBJ2-5
CSVMDSRSNQPQHF	TGCAGCGTTATGGACAGTCGAAGCAATCAGCCCCAGCATTTT	14	-	TRBV29-1	-	TRBJ1-5
CASSFLAGGVGNEQFF	TGTGCCAGCAGTTTCCTAGCGGGGGGTGTAGGCAATGAGCAGTTCTTC	16	TRBD2	TRBV12-3/TRBV12-4	-	TRBJ2-1
CASSKGLAGVSETQYF	TGTGCCAGCAGCAAAGGACTAGCGGGGGTCTCAGAGACCCAGTACTTC	16	TRBD2	TRBV7-2	-	TRBJ2-5
CASSYSMDRHNSPLHF	TGTGCCAGCAGTTACTCTATGGACCGACACAATTCACCCCTCCACTTT	16	-	TRBV6-5	-	TRBJ1-6
CASSPTSGEVGETQYF	TGCGCCAGCAGCCCCACTAGCGGGGAGGTGGGAGAGACCCAGTACTTC	16	TRBD2	TRBV5-1	few	TRBJ2-5
CASSPSWAGQELLAKNIQYF	TGTGCCAGCAGCCCCTCCTGGGCTGGACAGGAATTACTAGCCAAAAACATTCAGTACTTC	20	TRBD1	TRBV27	few	TRBJ2-4
CASSRATGFSYEQYF	TGTGCCAGCTCAAGAGCCACAGGGTTTTCCTACGAGCAGTACTTC	15	-	TRBV2	-	TRBJ2-7
CSVNSGTSTDTQYF	TGCAGCGTAAACAGTGGGACTAGCACAGATACGCAGTATTTT	14	-	TRBV29-1	-	TRBJ2-3
CASSPGLGQGNNEQFF	TGTGCCAGCAGCCCGGGTCTGGGACAGGGCAATAATGAGCAGTTCTTC	16	TRBD1	TRBV9	-	TRBJ2-1
CATSRVTGRRSPEAFF	TGTGCCACCAGCAGAGTAACGGGCAGGAGGAGCCCTGAAGCTTTCTTT	16	-	TRBV15	-	TRBJ1-1
CASTTGIGTLASPLHF	TGTGCCAGTACCACGGGGATTGGGACTTTAGCTTCACCCCTCCACTTT	16	-	TRBV19	-	TRBJ1-6
CASCRLFSYEQYF	TGTGCCAGCTGTCGTCTGTTTTCCTACGAGCAGTACTTC	13	-	TRBV6-2/TRBV6-3	-	TRBJ2-7
CASRSPTGPEQYF	TGTGCCAGCAGAAGCCCAACAGGACCCGAGCAGTACTTC	13	-	TRBV28	-	TRBJ2-7
CASKQGDVPYEQYF	TGTGCCAGCAAGCAGGGCGACGTCCCCTACGAGCAGTACTTC	14	-	TRBV28	-	TRBJ2-7
CSASPAIEKLFF	TGCAGTGCTAGCCCCGCAATTGAAAAACTGTTTTTT	12	-	TRBV20-1	few	TRBJ1-4
CASSPAGGGEDTQYF	TGTGCCAGCAGTCCAGCGGGGGGGGGCGAGGATACGCAGTATTTT	15	TRBD2	TRBV6-6	-	TRBJ2-3
CASSQVGTPKNYGYTF	TGCGCCAGCAGCCAAGTGGGGACCCCGAAAAACTATGGCTACACCTTC	16	-	TRBV4-3	-	TRBJ1-2
CASSGGTNSYGYTF	TGTGCCAGCAGCGGAGGGACAAATTCCTATGGCTACACCTTC	14	-	TRBV9	-	TRBJ1-2
CASSYGIRGGETQYF	TGTGCCAGCAGTTACGGAATTAGGGGTGGGGAGACCCAGTACTTC	15	-	TRBV6-5	-	TRBJ2-5
CASSYSADRGAETQYF	TGTGCCAGCAGTTACTCGGCGGACAGGGGGGCGGAGACCCAGTACTTC	16	TRBD1	TRBV6-2/TRBV6-3	-	TRBJ2-5
CATRRFGMETQYF	TGTGCCACCAGGCGTTTCGGAATGGAGACCCAGTACTTC	13	-	TRBV6-2/TRBV6-3	-	TRBJ2-5
CASSQHRGRTDTQYF	TGTGCCAGCAGCCAACACAGGGGGAGAACAGATACGCAGTATTTT	15	TRBD1	TRBV3-1	-	TRBJ2-3
CASSSRRGYEQYF	TGTGCCAGCTCCTCCCGGCGGGGCTACGAGCAGTACTTC	13	-	TRBV7-2	many	TRBJ2-7
CAISESGGVLAETIQYF	TGTGCCATCAGTGAGTCGGGGGGTGTACTAGCTGAAACCATTCAGTACTTC	17	-	TRBV10-3	once	TRBJ2-4
CASSLGTGSSSPLHF	TGTGCCAGCAGCTTAGGAACAGGGTCATCGTCACCCCTCCACTTT	15	-	TRBV7-2	few	TRBJ1-6
CASGSQGNLQETQYF	TGCGCCAGCGGATCCCAGGGAAACCTTCAAGAGACCCAGTACTTC	15	-	TRBV5-1	many	TRBJ2-5
CASEARDTNYEQYF	TGTGCCAGCGAAGCCCGGGACACAAACTACGAGCAGTACTTC	14	-	TRBV11-2	few	TRBJ2-7
CASSKGSGPQTGDTQYF	TGTGCCAGCAGCAAAGGTTCAGGGCCACAGACGGGAGATACGCAGTATTTT	17	-	TRBV21-1	few	TRBJ2-3
CASNPDLGQPQHF	TGTGCCAGCAACCCAGATCTCGGACAGCCCCAGCATTTT	13	-	TRBV7-2	-	TRBJ1-5
CASHSGAGSPLHF	TGCGCCAGCCATTCCGGGGCGGGTTCACCCCTCCACTTT	13	-	TRBV5-1	-	TRBJ1-6
CASAAVVSYEQYF	TGTGCCAGCGCAGCTGTGGTCTCCTACGAGCAGTACTTC	13	-	TRBV25-1	-	TRBJ2-7
CASSRITGLEGTDTQYF	TGCGCCAGCAGCCGAATCACAGGGTTGGAGGGCACAGATACGCAGTATTTT	17	-	TRBV5-1	-	TRBJ2-3
CASSQGRSQPQHF	TGTGCCAGCAGCCAAGGTAGATCTCAGCCCCAGCATTTT	13	-	TRBV3-1	-	TRBJ1-5
CSARDGRGRDGYTF	TGCAGTGCTAGAGATGGTCGAGGCAGGGATGGCTACACCTTC	14	-	TRBV20-1	few	TRBJ1-2
CASSSPGRQGAGELFF	TGTGCCAGCAGCTCGCCTGGCCGACAGGGGGCCGGGGAGCTGTTTTTT	16	TRBD1	TRBV7-9	-	TRBJ2-2
CASSPGQGLVYEKLFF	TGTGCCAGCAGCCCTGGACAGGGGCTAGTTTATGAAAAACTGTTTTTT	16	TRBD1	TRBV7-6	-	TRBJ1-4
CASSLRESDYGYTF	TGTGCCAGCAGTTTGAGGGAGTCGGACTATGGCTACACCTTC	14	-	TRBV27	-	TRBJ1-2
CASSQAPGQTQETQYF	TGCGCCAGCAGCCAAGCCCCGGGACAGACTCAAGAGACCCAGTACTTC	16	TRBD1	TRBV4-1	-	TRBJ2-5
CASSQGVFGDRADYSGANVLTF	TGTGCCAGCAGCCAAGGGGTTTTTGGGGACAGGGCCGATTATTCTGGGGCCAACGTCCTGACTTTC	22	TRBD1	TRBV14	-	TRBJ2-6
CASKVGGVIYEQYF	TGTGCCAGCAAAGTCGGCGGGGTTATCTACGAGCAGTACTTC	14	-	TRBV6-2/TRBV6-3	-	TRBJ2-7
CASSFTGDYNSPLHF	TGCGCCAGCAGTTTTACAGGGGACTATAATTCACCCCTCCACTTT	15	TRBD1	TRBV5-1	-	TRBJ1-6
CASSLVPLGGLANVLTF	TGTGCCAGCAGCTTAGTTCCCCTGGGGGGACTGGCCAACGTCCTGACTTTC	17	-	TRBV7-2	-	TRBJ2-6
CASSTGGAFNEQFF	TGTGCCAGCAGCACGGGGGGCGCATTCAATGAGCAGTTCTTC	14	-	TRBV6-5	-	TRBJ2-1
CSASKIQGNSNQPQHF	TGCAGTGCTAGTAAAATCCAGGGGAATAGCAATCAGCCCCAGCATTTT	16	-	TRBV20-1	few	TRBJ1-5
CASSDITSTDTQYF	TGTGCCAGCAGCGACATTACGAGTACAGATACGCAGTATTTT	14	-	TRBV25-1	few	TRBJ2-3
CSGDLADSTDTQYF	TGCAGCGGCGATCTAGCGGACAGCACAGATACGCAGTATTTT	14	TRBD2	TRBV29-1	-	TRBJ2-3
CSARGGPQETQYF	TGCAGTGCTAGAGGTGGGCCTCAAGAGACCCAGTACTTC	13	-	TRBV20-1	-	TRBJ2-5
CASIDPDSQETQYF	TGCGCCAGCATAGACCCGGACAGTCAAGAGACCCAGTACTTC	14	-	TRBV10-1	few	TRBJ2-5